In this sample, the clone carrying this T cell receptor (beta chain) turned up a few times. This entry comes from a study of blood T cell repertoires in COVID-19. The overall study: Both acute and convalescent COVID-19 samples were obtained from the United States, Italy and Spain. Nucleic acid was either cDNA or gDNA, and it came from T cells, B-cell-depleted T cells, or PBMCs.

In the original workflow: Amplification of reference gene primers was used by the study to estimate nucleated cell counts. Profiled with immunoSEQ multiplex PCR; TCRdb holds only in-frame clones, not every one. V and J calls and clone size come straight from that table; D and trimming were deduced from the DNA. Of some 24,000 clones in the sample, about 89% were seen once. V was cut by 3 bases and J by 7 bases, with 13 bases left in between. CDR1 and CDR2 from the germline V gene are SGHRS and YFSETQ. The CDR3 is made up of 13 amino acids. The V and J genes are TRBV5-1 and TRBJ1-2; D not certain. The receptor comes from a man between 45 and 60 years old with active COVID-19. The sample was peripheral blood. In nucleotides, the CDR3 is TGCGCCAGCAGCTACACCGGGGAGGTTGGCTACACCTTC. Translated, it gives CASSYTGEVGYTF. Looking up the rest from reference TRBV5-1 and TRBJ1-2 gives the full variable domain: KAGVTQTPRYLIKTRGQQVTLSCSPISGHRSVSWYQQTPGQGLQFLFEYFSETQRNKGNFPGRFSGRQFSNSRSEMNVSTLELGDSALYLCASSYTGEVGYTFGSGTRLTVV.